These 8 T cell receptor beta chains share one sample of origin, sequenced in a study of T cell clusters in autoimmune cytopenias. TRB was amplified by touch-down multiplex PCR, primer pools A and B combined. TCRdb re-called the multiplex PCR reads; one entry per CDR3 protein, DNA not given. The sample holds under 9,000 distinct CDR3 sequences. TRB amplification used approximately 250 ng of peripheral blood genomic DNA. Sequencing was done on a sample of peripheral blood. The receptors originated from a human donor with an autoimmune cytopenia or autoimmune hepatitis (not recorded which).

CDR3 sequence reads: CASSLVPSGGANVLTF. The chain has TRBV7-6 and TRBJ2-6; TCRdb proposes TRBD2, but this gene call is untestable without DNA. In germline, CDR1 is SGHVS, CDR2 FNYEAQ. The CDR3 is made up of 16 amino acids.

Measured by frequency, this clonotype is medium-sized. The chain couples TRBV19 to TRBJ2-1; TCRdb lists TRBD1, though no DNA is available to test this call. Germline assignment: CDR1 LNHDA and CDR2 SQIVND (reference sequence). The CDR3 is made up of 17 amino acids. CDR3 region: CASSIFKGANSYNEQFF.

This sequence joins TRBV5-1 and TRBJ2-5; TCRdb calls TRBD2, which cannot be checked without DNA. The CDR3 spans 16 residues. Germline CDR1 SGHRS, CDR2 YFSETQ. The CDR3 sequence is CASSLGAGGTKETQYF.

This clonotype is deemed medium-sized by its frequency. The J gene is TRBJ1-6, the V gene TRBV30; TCRdb designates TRBD1, a call that cannot be tested without DNA. The germline CDR1 and CDR2 sequences are GTSNPN and SVGIG (reference sequence). CDR3 length: 14 amino acids. Here the CDR3 reads CAWSPGAGFSPLHF.

The chain combines TRBV6-2 or TRBV6-3 with TRBJ2-7; TCRdb designates TRBD1, a call that cannot be tested without DNA. The CDR3 length is 14 residues. CDR1 and CDR2 (germline): MNHEY, SVGEGT. This chain's CDR3 is CASRTLGSSAEQYF.

According to its frequency, this clonotype is medium-sized. The CDR3 here is CAWSHIGDTQYF. The chain recombines TRBV30 with TRBJ2-3. This CDR3 has 12 residues. CDR1 is GTSNPN and CDR2 is SVGIG in the germline V gene (reference sequence).

Frequency places this clonotype as medium-sized (0.01 to 0.1%). V and J are TRBV18 and TRBJ2-1. The V gene's germline CDR1 is KGHSH and CDR2 LQKENI. The CDR3 extends over 13 amino acids. CDR3 loop: CASSPGQYNEQFF. The complete variable domain, with remaining parts taken from reference TRBV18 and TRBJ2-1, reads NAGVMQNPRHLVRRRGQEARLRCSPMKGHSHVYWYRQLPEEGLKFMVYLQKENIIDESGMPKERFSAEFPKEGPSILRIQQVVRGDSAAYFCASSPGQYNEQFFGPGTRLTVL.

The rearrangement joins TRBV18 to TRBJ1-1. CDR3 length equals 14 residues. CDR1 is KGHSH and CDR2 is LQKENI in the germline V gene. This CDR3 is CASSPWPANTEAFF.